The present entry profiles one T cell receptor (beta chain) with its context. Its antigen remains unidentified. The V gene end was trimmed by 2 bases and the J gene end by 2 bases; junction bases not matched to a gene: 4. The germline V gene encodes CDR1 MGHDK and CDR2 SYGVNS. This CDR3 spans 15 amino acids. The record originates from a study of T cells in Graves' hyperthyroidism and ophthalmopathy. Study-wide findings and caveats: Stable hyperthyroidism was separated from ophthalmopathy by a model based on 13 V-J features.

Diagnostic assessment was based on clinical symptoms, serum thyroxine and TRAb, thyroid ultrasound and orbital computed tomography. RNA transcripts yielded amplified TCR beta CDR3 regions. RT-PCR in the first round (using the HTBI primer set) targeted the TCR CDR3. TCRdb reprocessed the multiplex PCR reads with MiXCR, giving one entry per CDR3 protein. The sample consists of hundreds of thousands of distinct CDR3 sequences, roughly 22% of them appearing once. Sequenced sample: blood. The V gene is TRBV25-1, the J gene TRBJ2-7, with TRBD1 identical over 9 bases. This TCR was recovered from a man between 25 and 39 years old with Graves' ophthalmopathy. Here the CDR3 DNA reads TGTGCCAGCAGTGAAGGGACAGGGAGAGCCTACGAGCAGTACTTC. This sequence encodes CASSEGTGRAYEQYF.